The 25 T cell receptor beta chains listed next were all sequenced from one sample in a study of control samples from healthy donors and cancer patients. TCRdb's copy holds only in-frame clones and misses some; the assay was immunoSEQ multiplex PCR. This sample has about 86,000 clones; roughly 91% occur once, and the top ten carry about 9.5%. The sample comprised PBMCs. All receptors derive from a woman in her forties or fifties with colorectal cancer.

In DNA form, the CDR3 reads TGCGCCAGCAGCCAAGCGGGAGGGGATCAGCCCCAGCATTTT. Its translation: CASSQAGGDQPQHF. The chain couples TRBV4-1 to TRBJ1-5; a possible D gene is TRBD1 (5 bases). The germline gives CDR1 MGHRA, CDR2 YSYEKL. Trimming took off 1 base at V and 5 bases at J, with 9 bases between the two ends. The length of the CDR3 is 14 residues.

The chain links TRBV9 to TRBJ1-6; D not certain. V was shortened by 3 bases and J by 0 bases, with 7 bases between the two germline ends. Per the germline V gene, CDR1 is SGDLS and CDR2 is YYNGEE. This CDR3 spans 15 amino acids. This chain's CDR3 is CASSAQSSYNSPLHF. The CDR3 DNA reads TGTGCCAGCAGCGCGCAAAGCTCCTATAATTCACCCCTCCACTTT.

The chain carries TRBV5-1 and TRBJ1-4; D remains ambiguous. CDR1 and CDR2 (germline): SGHRS, YFSETQ. V lost 4 bases, J lost 11 bases, and 15 bases lay in between. This CDR3 comprises 13 residues. The CDR3 is CASSADNGDKLFF. As DNA, the CDR3 is TGCGCCAGCAGCGCTGACAACGGCGATAAACTGTTTTTT. The whole variable domain, filled in from reference TRBV5-1 and TRBJ1-4, reads KAGVTQTPRYLIKTRGQQVTLSCSPISGHRSVSWYQQTPGQGLQFLFEYFSETQRNKGNFPGRFSGRQFSNSRSEMNVSTLELGDSALYLCASSADNGDKLFFGSGTQLSVL.

The rearrangement joins TRBV12-5 to TRBJ1-1; 9 bases map to TRBD1. This CDR3 comprises 13 residues. The V gene's germline CDR1 is LGHNT and CDR2 FRNRAP. The V segment lost 6 bases and the J segment 1 base; nucleotides outside the gene matches: 0. The DNA of the CDR3 is TGTGCTAGTGGGGGACAGGGGAACACTGAAGCTTTCTTT. As protein: CASGGQGNTEAFF.

Here the CDR3 reads CAWSLQTNTGELFF. CDR3 DNA sequence: TGTGCCTGGAGTCTCCAGACGAACACCGGGGAGCTGTTTTTT. The V and J genes are TRBV30 and TRBJ2-2; D not resolved. The CDR3 consists of 14 residues. With 2 bases removed from V and 0 bases from J, the gap between germline ends came to 7 bases. From germline, CDR1 is GTSNPN and CDR2 SVGIG (reference sequence).

The chain recombines TRBV10-3 with TRBJ1-1; no firm D call. The V gene's germline CDR1 is ENHRY and CDR2 SYGVKD. V shed 0 bases and J shed 5 bases, with 7 bases lying between them. The CDR3 has 13 residues. CDR3 sequence: CAISESRATEAFF. The CDR3 DNA is TGTGCCATCAGTGAGTCGAGGGCTACTGAAGCTTTCTTT.

The V gene is TRBV6-5, the J gene TRBJ2-2, with D unclear. Germline V gene lookup returns CDR1 MNHEY and CDR2 SVGAGI. The CDR3 has 14 amino acids. Trimming removed 8 bases at V and 0 bases at J, with 10 bases between. The CDR3 DNA sequence: TGTGCCAGCCGCTCTTCCGCGAACACCGGGGAGCTGTTTTTT. Translated: CASRSSANTGELFF.

The chain links TRBV12-3 or TRBV12-4 to TRBJ1-4; D uncertain. V lost 4 bases and J lost 8, with 8 bases in between. The CDR3 runs to 12 residues. The CDR3 reads CASSSAEEKLFF. The CDR3 DNA follows: TGTGCCAGCAGTTCTGCCGAAGAAAAACTGTTTTTT.

V usage is TRBV7-2 and J usage is TRBJ1-5; D may be TRBD1 (6 bases). V lost 0 bases to trimming and J lost 6 bases, with 9 bases between them. The CDR3 extends over 14 amino acids. Germline V gene sequence: CDR1 SGHTA, CDR2 FQGNSA. The CDR3 here is CASSLAGAGQPQHF. The CDR3 DNA reads TGTGCCAGCAGCTTAGCGGGGGCGGGTCAGCCCCAGCATTTT.

This clone was counted only a few times. The rearrangement uses TRBV19 and TRBJ2-6; D may be TRBD1 (7 bases). Germline CDR1 reads LNHDA; CDR2 reads SQIVND (reference sequence). V lost 1 base, J lost 1 base, and 17 bases lay in between. There are 19 residues in the CDR3. CDR3 DNA sequence: TGTGCCAGTAGTATAGCCGGGGGACAGTCCCTTTCTGGGGCCAACGTCCTGACTTTC. Its protein is CASSIAGGQSLSGANVLTF. The full variable domain, with the rest looked up from reference TRBV19 and TRBJ2-6, is DGGITQSPKYLFRKEGQNVTLSCEQNLNHDAMYWYRQDPGQGLRLIYYSQIVNDFQKGDIAEGYSVSREKKESFPLTVTSAQKNPTAFYLCASSIAGGQSLSGANVLTFGAGSRLTVL.

This clone was observed a single time. The chain has TRBV5-5 and TRBJ2-1; 9 positions match TRBD2. Germline V gene sequence: CDR1 SGHKS, CDR2 YYEKEE (reference sequence). The CDR3 is 15 amino acids. Losses at the gene ends were 5 bases for V and 8 bases for J; bases not matched to a gene: 11. CDR3 DNA: TGTGCCAGCAGTTGGCGGGGGGGCGGCAAGGATGAGCAGTTCTTC. Encoded protein: CASSWRGGGKDEQFF.

The chain carries TRBV19 and TRBJ2-1; TRBD1 matches 8 bases. V trimming: 1 base; J trimming: 10 bases; junction bases outside the gene matches: 12. This CDR3 has 16 residues. Germline loops: CDR1 LNHDA, CDR2 SQIVND (reference sequence). CDR3: CASSIARGQATYEQFF. The CDR3 coding sequence is TGTGCCAGTAGTATAGCCAGGGGGCAGGCTACTTACGAGCAGTTCTTC.

The chain is built from TRBV28 and TRBJ2-2; the D is unclear. The V end lost 4 bases, the J end lost 4 bases, and 7 bases lay between the germline ends. Looked up from germline, CDR1 is MDHEN and CDR2 is SYDVKM. The CDR3 length is 13 residues. CDR3 in amino acids: CASSSMGTGELFF. The CDR3 DNA is TGTGCCAGCAGTTCTATGGGCACCGGGGAGCTGTTTTTT.

Only one count was recorded for this clone. The gene calls are TRBV9 and TRBJ1-2; the D is unclear. The V gene lost 0 bases and the J gene lost 4 bases, with 7 bases spanning the gap. This CDR3 is built from 13 residues. Germline V gene lookup returns CDR1 SGDLS and CDR2 YYNGEE. The CDR3 DNA is TGTGCCAGCAGCGTAGCAGAATCCTATGGCTACACCTTC. It translates to CASSVAESYGYTF.

The genes are TRBV28 and TRBJ2-7; 7 bases match TRBD1. The V segment lost 5 bases and the J segment 0 bases; nucleotides outside the gene matches: 4. Germline lookup yields CDR1 MDHEN and CDR2 SYDVKM. The CDR3 has 14 residues. The CDR3 DNA follows: TGTGCCAGCAGTCCCGGGACAGACTCCTACGAGCAGTACGTC. Translating it yields CASSPGTDSYEQYV.

The chain recombines TRBV18 with TRBJ1-2; TRBD1 matches at 11 bases. The CDR3 extends over 15 amino acids. J was trimmed by 2 bases and V by 6 bases; bases with no gene match: 5. Looked up from germline, CDR1 is KGHSH and CDR2 is LQKENI. CDR3 region: CASSQGTGGNYGYTF. CDR3 nucleotide sequence: TGTGCCAGCTCCCAAGGGACAGGGGGAAACTATGGCTACACCTTC.

With regard to this clone: The same CDR3 arises from other DNA sequences in this sample as well. V usage is TRBV30 and J usage is TRBJ1-5; D call uncertain. Germline V gene lookup returns CDR1 GTSNPN and CDR2 SVGIG (reference sequence). V was clipped by 0 bases and J by 2 bases, with 8 bases between them. The CDR3 covers 14 residues. The CDR3 coding sequence is TGTGCCTGGAGTGTAGGTGCAGGCAATCAGCCCCAGCATTTT. Protein product: CAWSVGAGNQPQHF.

This clone was observed a handful of times. The chain couples TRBV6-2 or TRBV6-3 to TRBJ1-2; TRBD1 is a possible D gene (5 bases). With 2 bases removed from V and 0 bases from J, the gap between germline ends came to 10 bases. The CDR3 sequence is 15 residues long. CDR1 is MNHEY, CDR2 SVGEGT, per germline. CDR3 nucleotides: TGTGCCAGCAGTTACATCCGGGGCGCTAACTATGGCTACACCTTC. Translating it yields CASSYIRGANYGYTF.

The V call is TRBV20-1, the J call TRBJ1-5; possibly TRBD1 for D (5 bases). CDR3 length: 13 residues. V shed 3 bases and J shed 5 bases, with 11 bases lying between them. Germline V CDR1 and CDR2: DFQATT, SNEGSKA (reference sequence). CDR3 sequence: CSASQGIDQPQHF. DNA for the CDR3: TGCAGTGCTAGTCAGGGCATCGATCAGCCCCAGCATTTT.

The chain joins TRBV2 to TRBJ1-5; D ambiguous. The germline V gene has CDR1 SNHLY and CDR2 FYNNEI. The CDR3 length is 13 residues. The ends were cut back, 7 bases at V and 0 bases at J, with 7 bases in the middle. CDR3 DNA: TGTGCCAGCAAACCTGATAGCAATCAGCCCCAGCATTTT. Translation gives CASKPDSNQPQHF.

The rearrangement joins TRBV28 to TRBJ2-4; D may correspond to TRBD1 or TRBD2 (5 bases each). This CDR3 region has 17 residues. Trimming removed 5 bases from V and 0 bases from J, with 17 bases in between. Germline V gene lookup returns CDR1 MDHEN and CDR2 SYDVKM. The CDR3 nucleotides read TGTGCCAGCAGTCTCCTCCGGGACGGTCTAGCCAAAAACATTCAGTACTTC. Its translation: CASSLLRDGLAKNIQYF.

In the case of this clone: The same CDR3 arises from other DNA sequences in this sample as well. This chain links TRBV3-1 (or the pseudogene TRBV3-2) with TRBJ1-6; D uncertain. The CDR3 sequence is 12 residues long. The germline CDR1 and CDR2 sequences are LGHDT and YNNKEL (reference sequence). V lost 2 bases and J 6 bases, leaving 2 bases between the germline ends. CDR3 DNA: TGTGCCAGCAGCCAATCTAATTCACCCCTCCACTTT. It is translated as CASSQSNSPLHF.

The rearrangement uses TRBV19 and TRBJ1-5, with a tentative D call TRBD1 (5 bases). The germline CDR1 and CDR2 sequences are LNHDA and SQIVND (reference sequence). Trimming stripped 2 bases from V and 1 base from J, with 12 bases between. The CDR3 consists of 16 residues. For the CDR3, the DNA is TGTGCCAGTAGTATATGGGGCGCAATGAGCAATCAGCCCCAGCATTTT. The encoded protein is CASSIWGAMSNQPQHF. The full variable domain, in which reference TRBV19 and TRBJ1-5 provide the parts outside the CDR3, is DGGITQSPKYLFRKEGQNVTLSCEQNLNHDAMYWYRQDPGQGLRLIYYSQIVNDFQKGDIAEGYSVSREKKESFPLTVTSAQKNPTAFYLCASSIWGAMSNQPQHFGDGTRLSIL.

The chain employs TRBV19 and TRBJ1-5; D is undetermined. CDR3 size: 13 residues. CDR1 is LNHDA, CDR2 SQIVND, per germline (reference sequence). V gave up 8 bases and J gave up 0 bases, with 8 bases separating them. CDR3: CASAGYSNQPQHF. The CDR3 nucleotides read TGTGCCAGTGCGGGTTATAGCAATCAGCCCCAGCATTTT.

The chain couples TRBV6-4 to TRBJ2-1, with 12 bases matching TRBD2. The CDR3 sequence is 15 residues long. Germline CDR1 MRHNA, CDR2 SNTAGT. Trimming at V came to 0 bases and at J to 10 bases, leaving 4 bases not matched to a gene. CDR3 DNA: TGTGCCAGCAGTGACTCTACTAGCGGGGGGCACGAGCAGTTCTTC. Translation: CASSDSTSGGHEQFF.